The 29 T cell receptor beta chains listed next were all sequenced from one sample in a study of OX40 agonist ivuxolimab in advanced cancers. Repertoires were generated with immunoSEQ multiplex PCR, while TCRdb's copy carries only in-frame clones and drops some. The repertoire holds 70,000 to 80,000 clones, around 80% seen once, with 4.5% to 6% in the top ten. Specimen: CD4+ or CD8+ T cells sorted from blood, collected in a trial of the OX40 agonist ivuxolimab. Source of these receptors: an adult with an advanced solid tumor such as melanoma, head and neck, liver or kidney cancer.

The chain carries TRBV7-9 and TRBJ2-2; D is uncertain. V gave up 1 base and J gave up 7 bases, with 16 bases separating them. Germline values: CDR1 SEHNR, CDR2 FQNEAQ (reference sequence). The CDR3 totals 16 residues. Here the CDR3 DNA reads TGTGCCAGCAGCTTAGTTGCCAGTTACATGGTCGGGGAGCTGTTTTTT. Translating it yields CASSLVASYMVGELFF.

V gene TRBV11-2 combines with J gene TRBJ2-1; 7 bases match TRBD2. The CDR3 contains 15 residues. Unmatched junction bases numbered 8, after V lost 5 bases and J lost 4 bases. Germline CDR1 and CDR2: SGHAT and FQNNGV. This CDR3 reads CASSLQRGYYNEQFF. CDR3 nucleotides: TGTGCCAGCAGCCTGCAGCGGGGTTATTACAATGAGCAGTTCTTC.

This chain joins TRBV5-1 and TRBJ2-5; TRBD1 aligns across 8 bases. The DNA end is more similar to TRBJ2-7, so the J call may be wrong. This CDR3 region has 14 residues. Germline-derived CDR1 and CDR2 are SGHRS and YFSETQ. The CDR3 DNA sequence: TGCGCCAGCAGCGGACAGGGTCAAACCTACGAGCAGTACTTC. It translates to CASSGQGQTYEQYF.

J is TRBJ1-2 and V is TRBV27; D is unclear. The ends were cut back, 2 bases at V and 0 bases at J, with 16 bases in the middle. Germline-derived CDR1 and CDR2 are MNHEY and SMNVEV (reference sequence). The CDR3 has 17 amino acids. The CDR3, as DNA: TGTGCCAGCAGTTTAAGTCGGGCAGCCTCACCTAACTATGGCTACACCTTC. Amino acids: CASSLSRAASPNYGYTF.

The chain has TRBV5-6 and TRBJ1-1; TRBD1 agrees at 8 bases. This CDR3 region has 12 residues. V lost 5 bases, J lost 5 bases, and 2 bases stayed unmatched. Looked up from germline, CDR1 is SGHDT and CDR2 is YYEEEE. The CDR3: CASSRTGTEAFF. For the CDR3, the DNA is TGTGCCAGCAGTAGGACAGGGACTGAAGCTTTCTTT.

This sequence joins TRBV21-1 and TRBJ2-7; the tabulated D call, TRBD2, remains unverified against the DNA. TRBV21-1 is marked as a pseudogene. The CDR3 has 15 residues. CDR3 protein: CASRASGLSSYEQYF. The CDR3 coding sequence is TGTGCCAGCAGGGCTAGCGGCTTGAGCTCCTACGAGCAGTACTTC.

In its sample, this clone was seen a few times. The V and J genes are TRBV7-9 and TRBJ1-1; 10 bases are a match to TRBD1. Germline V gene data show CDR1 as SEHNR and CDR2 as FQNEAQ (reference sequence). V trimming: 5 bases; J trimming: 5 bases; junction bases outside the gene matches: 5. This CDR3 comprises 14 residues. The CDR3 is CASSTWTGGTEAFF. CDR3 DNA sequence: TGTGCCAGCAGCACGTGGACAGGGGGAACTGAAGCTTTCTTT.

This chain connects TRBV18 to TRBJ2-3, with D tentatively TRBD2 (5 bases). This CDR3 spans 17 amino acids. Germline loops: CDR1 KGHSH, CDR2 LQKENI. With 2 bases removed from V and 6 bases from J, the gap between germline ends came to 21 bases. CDR3: CASSPANSVTRRDTQYF. In DNA form, the CDR3 reads TGTGCCAGCTCACCAGCGAATAGCGTAACCCGGAGGGATACGCAGTATTTT. Combining the CDR3 with reference TRBV18 and TRBJ2-3 gives the whole variable domain NAGVMQNPRHLVRRRGQEARLRCSPMKGHSHVYWYRQLPEEGLKFMVYLQKENIIDESGMPKERFSAEFPKEGPSILRIQQVVRGDSAAYFCASSPANSVTRRDTQYFGPGTRLTVL.

The chain is built from TRBV7-2 and TRBJ2-1; 9 positions match TRBD2. Germline V lookup: CDR1 SGHTA, CDR2 FQGNSA. Trimming cost V 5 bases and J 3 bases; bases outside gene matches: 5. This CDR3 has 15 amino acids. The CDR3 DNA reads as TGTGCCAGCAGCACCGCGGGGGGGAACTACAATGAGCAGTTCTTC. As protein: CASSTAGGNYNEQFF.

The V and J genes are TRBV4-2 and TRBJ1-2, with D possibly being TRBD1 (5 bases). V gave up 4 bases and J gave up 5 bases, with 14 bases separating them. CDR1 and CDR2 from the germline V gene are LGHNA and YNFKEQ. This CDR3 contains 14 residues. The CDR3 sequence is CASSPTPGEYGYTF. As DNA, the CDR3 is TGTGCCAGCAGCCCTACCCCGGGGGAATATGGCTACACCTTC.

The chain links TRBV11-3 to TRBJ2-2, with D possibly being TRBD1 (6 bases). The V and J ends lost 4 bases and 0 bases respectively, with 9 bases between them. Germline V CDR1 and CDR2: SGHNT, YENEEA. The CDR3 loop spans 15 amino acids. In DNA, the CDR3 is TGTGCCAGCAGCTCTCAGGGGACGAACACCGGGGAGCTGTTTTTT. Translated, it gives CASSSQGTNTGELFF. Combining the CDR3 with reference TRBV11-3 and TRBJ2-2 gives the whole variable domain EAGVVQSPRYKIIEKKQPVAFWCNPISGHNTLYWYLQNLGQGPELLIRYENEEAVDDSQLPKDRFSAERLKGVDSTLKIQPAELGDSAVYLCASSSQGTNTGELFFGEGSRLTVL.

The chain combines TRBV7-2 with TRBJ2-2; 10 positions agree with TRBD1. The ends lost 7 bases at V and 6 bases at J; junction bases unmatched: 8. Looked up from germline, CDR1 is SGHTA and CDR2 is FQGNSA. CDR3 length: 15 residues. The chain's CDR3 is CASKTGTGVPGELFF. Written as DNA, the CDR3 is TGTGCCAGCAAAACCGGGACAGGGGTTCCCGGGGAGCTGTTTTTT.

This chain connects TRBV9 to TRBJ1-6; 9 positions agree with TRBD1. The V and J ends lost 2 bases and 1 base, in that order; junction bases with no gene match: 4. The CDR3 runs 17 residues. CDR1 is SGDLS and CDR2 is YYNGEE in the germline V gene. In DNA form, the CDR3 reads TGTGCCAGCAGCGTGGGACAGGGAAGGTCCTATAATTCACCCCTCCACTTT. It translates to CASSVGQGRSYNSPLHF.

The chain employs TRBV15 and TRBJ2-5; D may correspond to TRBD1 or TRBD2 (5 bases each). Trimming removed 6 bases at V and 1 base at J, with 9 bases between. The germline gives CDR1 LNHNV, CDR2 YYDKDF (reference sequence). CDR3 size: 13 residues. This CDR3 is CATSRDGQETQYF. The CDR3 DNA reads TGTGCCACCAGTCGGGACGGCCAAGAGACCCAGTACTTC.

The chain is built from TRBV11-2 and TRBJ2-7, with a tentative D call TRBD2 (6 bases). This CDR3 has 15 amino acids. With 0 bases removed from V and 11 bases from J, the gap between germline ends came to 20 bases. CDR1 is SGHAT, CDR2 FQNNGV, per germline. CDR3 sequence: CASSLDPTRDSEKYF. In DNA form, the CDR3 reads TGTGCCAGCAGCTTAGACCCCACGCGGGACTCGGAGAAGTACTTC.

V gene TRBV5-6 combines with J gene TRBJ1-2, with D unresolved. The V gene lost 4 bases and the J gene lost 3 bases, with 16 bases spanning the gap. CDR1 is SGHDT, CDR2 YYEEEE, per germline. The CDR3 has 15 amino acids. The CDR3 is CASSKTDTGYYGYTF. DNA for the CDR3: TGTGCCAGCAGCAAAACCGACACGGGGTACTATGGCTACACCTTC.

This clone qualifies as medium-sized. The chain is built from TRBV5-8 and TRBJ2-2; the match to TRBD2 covers 8 bases. Trimming cost V 5 bases and J 6 bases; bases outside gene matches: 12. The CDR3 runs 16 residues. Germline V gene sequence: CDR1 SGHTS, CDR2 YDEGEE. Here the CDR3 DNA reads TGTGCCAGCAGTCCCGGGAGGACTAGCCAATCCGGGGAGCTGTTTTTT. It codes for CASSPGRTSQSGELFF.

The chain employs TRBV7-8 and TRBJ2-5; the match to TRBD1 covers 10 bases. In germline, CDR1 is SGHVS, CDR2 FQNEAQ. The CDR3 extends over 21 amino acids. Trimming cost V 5 bases and J 4 bases; bases outside gene matches: 25. The CDR3 DNA reads TGTGCCAGCAGCCCTTCGTTAATAAGAGCTCCGGACAGGGGGAGCGCAGAGACCCAGTACTTC. Its translation is CASSPSLIRAPDRGSAETQYF.

The chain links TRBV10-2 to TRBJ2-1; 14 bases align to TRBD2. This CDR3 spans 18 amino acids. From germline, CDR1 is WSHSY and CDR2 SAAADI. V shed 2 bases and J 10 bases; nucleotides not matched to a gene: 13. The CDR3 sequence: CASSEGLAGGAVQVEQFF. CDR3 bases: TGCGCCAGCAGTGAGGGACTAGCGGGGGGTGCTGTACAAGTAGAGCAGTTCTTC.

J is TRBJ1-2 and V is TRBV30; D is uncertain. The CDR3 loop spans 14 amino acids. CDR1 and CDR2 (germline): GTSNPN, SVGIG (reference sequence). Between the trimmed V and J ends, which lost 4 bases and 4 bases, there was a span of 16 bases. CDR3 nucleotide sequence: TGTGCCTGGACCGGGGAAAGGAAAGGCTATGGCTACACCTTC. It yields the protein CAWTGERKGYGYTF.

This clone was detected only a few times. The CDR3: CASSLGGSEQFF. The CDR3 nucleotides read TGTGCCAGCAGTTTAGGGGGGAGCGAGCAGTTCTTC. The chain is built from TRBV27 and TRBJ2-1; TRBD2 is a possible D gene (6 bases). Per germline, CDR1 MNHEY and CDR2 SMNVEV (reference sequence). CDR3 length: 12 residues. V dropped 2 bases and J dropped 10 bases, with 9 bases sitting between them.

The gene calls are TRBV6-4 and TRBJ2-3; D is unresolved. V shed 0 bases and J shed 2 bases, with 3 bases lying between them. The CDR3 loop spans 13 amino acids. Germline assignment: CDR1 MRHNA and CDR2 SNTAGT. CDR3 in DNA: TGTGCCAGCAGTGACTCGCCCACAGATACGCAGTATTTT. This encodes CASSDSPTDTQYF.

This chain uses TRBV7-8 with TRBJ2-7; D gene unclear. The V end lost 1 base, the J end lost 2 bases, and 12 bases lay between the germline ends. The CDR3 is 15 residues long. Germline-derived CDR1 and CDR2 are SGHVS and FQNEAQ. The CDR3, as DNA: TGTGCCAGCAGCTTAGTCTTTAAAGGGACCTACGAGCAGTACTTC. Translating it yields CASSLVFKGTYEQYF.

This clone was found once. The genes are TRBV20-1 and TRBJ1-2; D is undetermined. Germline CDR1 reads DFQATT; CDR2 reads SNEGSKA (reference sequence). This CDR3 region has 11 residues. Trimming shortened V by 6 bases and J by 8 bases, and 13 bases separated the two germline ends. CDR3 bases: TGCAGTGCAACGAAAGACGGGGGCTACACCTTC. Translation: CSATKDGGYTF.

This chain uses TRBV4-1 with TRBJ2-6; 7 positions agree with TRBD1. Per the germline V gene, CDR1 is MGHRA and CDR2 is YSYEKL. The V gene end was trimmed by 2 bases and the J gene end by 1 base; junction bases not matched to a gene: 5. The CDR3 runs 17 residues. The CDR3 protein is CASSQTKTGSGANVLTF. The DNA for the CDR3 is TGCGCCAGCAGCCAAACTAAGACAGGGTCTGGGGCCAACGTCCTGACTTTC.

J is TRBJ2-5 and V is TRBV21-1. TRBV21-1 is a recognized pseudogene. This CDR3 comprises 21 residues. The CDR3 protein is CASSPHPPPGRIDKQSETQYF. The CDR3 coding sequence is TGTGCCAGCAGCCCCCATCCCCCCCCGGGACGGATTGATAAGCAGTCGGAGACCCAGTACTTC.

The chain employs TRBV29-1 and TRBJ2-4; TRBD1 aligns across 7 bases. Germline V gene sequence: CDR1 SQVTM, CDR2 ANQGSEA. This CDR3 has 12 residues. Trimming took 6 bases from V and 4 from J; bases not matched to a gene: 3. The CDR3: CSVGDRKNIQYF. Here the CDR3 DNA reads TGCAGCGTCGGGGACAGAAAAAACATTCAGTACTTC.

The rearrangement joins TRBV11-2 to TRBJ1-5, with D perhaps matching TRBD1 (6 bases). The germline V and J ends were trimmed by 2 bases and 2 bases, with 13 bases remaining between them. CDR3 length: 16 residues. CDR1 and CDR2 from the germline V gene are SGHAT and FQNNGV. CDR3 in amino acids: CASSLSTGRRNQPQHF. As DNA, the CDR3 is TGTGCCAGCAGCTTATCTACAGGGAGGCGCAATCAGCCCCAGCATTTT.

The chain recombines TRBV7-3 with TRBJ2-3; D possibly corresponds to TRBD2 (6 bases). V gave up 5 bases and J gave up 9 bases, with 18 bases separating them. Per the germline V gene, CDR1 is SGHTA and CDR2 is FQGTGA. This CDR3 region has 14 residues. CDR3 DNA sequence: TGTGCCAGCAGCCCGGCCGGGGGAGTCGACACGCAGTATTTT. Encoded protein: CASSPAGGVDTQYF.